This entry concerns a single T cell receptor beta chain. This entry is derived from a study of blood T cells in healthy people across ages. It was with a sample-barcoded 5' primer and a J-beta primer mix that a second PCR of roughly 7 to 12 cycles was run. TCRdb re-called the 5' RACE reads with MiXCR, one entry per CDR3 protein. The data contain approximately 700,000 distinct CDR3 sequences, 32% of them singletons. The receptor's source is a woman older than 75 in good health. Sequenced material: blood.

As DNA, the CDR3 is TGTGCCAGCAGTGAAATGGCGGGGGGGCGGTGGACAGATACGCAGTATTTT. Protein sequence: CASSEMAGGRWTDTQYF. J is TRBJ2-3 and V is TRBV6-1; 9 nucleotides line up with TRBD2. Germline CDR1 is MNHNS and CDR2 is SASEGT. This CDR3 spans 17 amino acids. Trimming cost V 2 bases and J 3 bases; bases outside gene matches: 9.